The 29 T cell receptor beta chains in this list originate from one sample, sequenced in a study of regulatory T cells in long-lasting Graves disease. Arm-PCR of CDR3 regions with iRepertoire HTBI primers generated TCR beta libraries. TCRdb ran MiXCR on the multiplex PCR reads and lists one entry per CDR3 protein. The sample shows some 370,000 distinct CDR3 sequences, roughly 20% of them seen only once. Time point meaning: persistent/refractory GD, antithyroid drugs over 5 years with positive TRAb. The TCR library was made from RNA extracted from PBMCs. Here the sequenced sample was peripheral blood mononuclear cells (PBMCs), taken when the disease was refractory, from a patient treated with antithyroid drugs. These receptors originate from a woman aged 40 to 49 with Graves disease.

This clonotype turned up a few times. V usage is TRBV20-1 and J usage is TRBJ1-1; 9 bases map to TRBD1. The CDR3 is 16 residues long. The V segment lost 5 bases and the J segment 0 bases; nucleotides outside the gene matches: 10. Germline CDR1 and CDR2: DFQATT and SNEGSKA (reference sequence). CDR3 coding DNA: TGCAGTGCTCTCTCCGGGACAGGGATGGTGAACACTGAAGCTTTCTTT. This gives the protein CSALSGTGMVNTEAFF.

In its sample, this clonotype was seen many times. The CDR3 sequence is CAVRGGDRGNTEAFF. CDR3 sequence (DNA): TGTGCCGTAAGGGGGGGAGACAGGGGCAACACTGAAGCTTTCTTT. V is TRBV28 and J is TRBJ1-1, with 8 bases matching TRBD1. CDR3 length: 15 residues. Looked up from germline, CDR1 is MDHEN and CDR2 is SYDVKM. J gave up 2 bases and V 11 bases, and 13 bases lay outside the gene matches.

This clonotype was counted once. This rearrangement joins TRBV28 to TRBJ1-4; no definite D call. CDR1 and CDR2 (germline): MDHEN, SYDVKM. The length of the CDR3 is 16 residues. V was clipped by 6 bases and J by 1 base, with 15 bases between them. CDR3 amino acids: CASRLAPSETNEKLFF. The DNA for the CDR3 is TGTGCCAGCAGATTGGCCCCCTCGGAAACTAATGAAAAACTGTTTTTT.

The J gene is TRBJ1-5, the V gene TRBV7-2; D unresolved. Per the germline V gene, CDR1 is SGHTA and CDR2 is FQGNSA. The ends were cut back, 9 bases at V and 2 bases at J, with 14 bases in the middle. This CDR3 spans 14 amino acids. The CDR3 is CASRDGSGNQPQHF. CDR3 coding DNA: TGTGCCAGTAGGGATGGTTCGGGCAATCAGCCCCAGCATTTT.

This clonotype was picked up a small number of times. The chain is built from TRBV20-1 and TRBJ2-7; D is perhaps TRBD2 (5 bases). Germline CDR1 is DFQATT and CDR2 is SNEGSKA (reference sequence). The CDR3 length is 14 residues. V shed 6 bases and J shed 4 bases, with 19 bases lying between them. The CDR3 region has the DNA TGCAGTGCCGTTCCTACTAGTTCCCCTTACGAGCAGTACTTC. Its protein product is CSAVPTSSPYEQYF.

The V call is TRBV7-9, the J call TRBJ2-1; tentative D call: TRBD2 (6 bases). Trimming removed 1 base from V and 9 bases from J, with 13 bases in between. Germline V CDR1 and CDR2: SEHNR, FQNEAQ (reference sequence). The CDR3 consists of 14 residues. CDR3 sequence (DNA): TGTGCCAGCAGCTTAGTACCCACCGGGGGTGAGCAGTTCTTC. Translation gives CASSLVPTGGEQFF.

There are a few counts of this clonotype. The genes are TRBV19 and TRBJ1-5; possibly TRBD1 for D (6 bases). Trimming cost V 2 bases and J 3 bases, with 14 bases left between them. The CDR3 is made up of 16 amino acids. CDR1 is LNHDA, CDR2 SQIVND, per germline (reference sequence). DNA of the CDR3: TGTGCCAGTAGTATATTTGGCAGGGGTGACAATCAGCCCCAGCATTTT. The encoded protein is CASSIFGRGDNQPQHF.

At least ten counts were recorded for this clonotype. The junction and the germline gene differ at one end; a read error may be behind it. The chain employs TRBV5-1 and TRBJ1-2, with 9 nucleotides matching TRBD1. This CDR3 is 13 amino acids long. The germline V gene has CDR1 SGHRS and CDR2 YFSETQ. CDR3 in amino acids: CASSLGQGIGYTF. Here the CDR3 DNA reads TGTGCCAGCAGCCTGGGACAGGGCATCGGCTACACCTTC.

The V and J genes are TRBV9 and TRBJ2-7, with D perhaps TRBD2 (7 bases). V was pared by 3 bases and J by 3 bases, with 13 bases between. Germline V gene sequence: CDR1 SGDLS, CDR2 YYNGEE. CDR3 length: 14 residues. CDR3 sequence: CASSEGGGDYEQYF. The DNA of the CDR3 is TGTGCCAGCAGCGAGGGGGGGGGGGACTACGAGCAGTACTTC.

In its sample, this clonotype was seen a few times. The chain recombines TRBV19 with TRBJ2-7; D is unresolved. Trimming cost V 1 base and J 2 bases, with 6 bases left between them. Per the germline V gene, CDR1 is LNHDA and CDR2 is SQIVND (reference sequence). This CDR3 has 13 residues. CDR3 region: CASSIGLAYEQYF. CDR3 coding DNA: TGTGCCAGTAGTATAGGTTTGGCCTACGAGCAGTACTTC.

The chain uses TRBV28 and TRBJ1-2, with D possibly matching TRBD1 (6 bases). The V and J ends lost 3 bases and 9 bases respectively, with 14 bases between them. This CDR3 has 13 amino acids. Germline V lookup: CDR1 MDHEN, CDR2 SYDVKM. The CDR3 is CASSLIGDMSYTF. CDR3 nucleotides: TGTGCCAGCAGTTTGATCGGGGACATGAGCTACACCTTC.

This clonotype was recorded many times. The chain carries TRBV2 and TRBJ2-5; D is perhaps TRBD2 (7 bases). The CDR3 length is 16 residues. V lost 6 bases, J lost 1 base, and 18 bases lay in between. Germline V gene data show CDR1 as SNHLY and CDR2 as FYNNEI. The CDR3 loop is CASSTTSEGGQETQYF. The CDR3 nucleotides read TGTGCCAGCAGCACCACTAGCGAGGGGGGCCAAGAGACCCAGTACTTC.

This clonotype was counted many times. The gene calls are TRBV7-8 and TRBJ1-1; 8 bases fit TRBD1. V lost 5 bases and J lost 2; bases outside the gene matches: 7. CDR1 SGHVS and CDR2 FQNEAQ come from the germline V gene. The CDR3 loop spans 15 amino acids. The CDR3 DNA follows: TGTGCCAGCAGCCCGTGGACAGGGCAAAACACTGAAGCTTTCTTT. Residues: CASSPWTGQNTEAFF.

This clonotype appeared a few times. This chain uses TRBV10-3 with TRBJ2-2, with 13 bases lining up with TRBD2. Unmatched junction bases numbered 7, after V lost 5 bases and J lost 4 bases. Germline CDR1 and CDR2: ENHRY and SYGVKD. The CDR3 covers 17 residues. The DNA of the CDR3 is TGTGCCATCAGTATTGGACTAGCGGGAGTTAGCACCGGGGAGCTGTTTTTT. Translated: CAISIGLAGVSTGELFF.

The CDR3 nucleotides are TGTGCCAGCTCGAGAGCGGGCGCCAAAAACATTCAGTACTTC. Amino acid sequence: CASSRAGAKNIQYF. The J gene is TRBJ2-4, the V gene TRBV6-1; perhaps TRBD2 as D (6 bases). V was pared by 8 bases and J by 1 base, with 12 bases between. CDR1 and CDR2 (germline): MNHNS, SASEGT. CDR3 length equals 14 residues.

This clonotype was seen at least ten times. The genes are TRBV29-1 and TRBJ1-1, with no clear D. Germline V lookup: CDR1 SQVTM, CDR2 ANQGSEA. Trimming removed 2 bases at V and 4 bases at J, with 11 bases between. CDR3 length: 13 amino acids. The CDR3 sequence is CSVERADRTEAFF. CDR3 DNA: TGCAGCGTTGAAAGGGCAGATCGCACTGAAGCTTTCTTT.

This clonotype showed up many times. The V and J genes are TRBV12-3 or TRBV12-4 and TRBJ2-6; 8 nucleotides match TRBD1. With V trimmed by 5 bases and J by 3 bases, 12 bases remained unmatched. The CDR3 length is 18 residues. The CDR3 DNA reads TGTGCCAGCAGTGGCTTCGCTGACAGGGGTGGTGGGGCCAACGTCCTGACTTTC. Protein sequence: CASSGFADRGGGANVLTF.

The gene calls are TRBV5-6 and TRBJ1-1; D gene uncertain. The CDR3 runs 15 residues. V was pared by 6 bases and J by 0 bases, with 15 bases between. Germline V gene sequence: CDR1 SGHDT, CDR2 YYEEEE. CDR3 bases: TGTGCCAGCACCGATGGACCGAGAGTGAACACTGAAGCTTTCTTT. It specifies CASTDGPRVNTEAFF.

The chain couples TRBV20-1 to TRBJ2-1; either TRBD1 or TRBD2 may supply D (5 bases each). CDR3 length: 14 amino acids. Deletions cut 3 bases from V and 0 bases from J, with 9 bases between. The germline V gene encodes CDR1 DFQATT and CDR2 SNEGSKA (reference sequence). This CDR3 reads CSARSGSSYNEQFF. DNA of the CDR3: TGCAGTGCTAGGTCAGGGAGCTCCTACAATGAGCAGTTCTTC.

This clonotype has a count of ten or more. V is TRBV28 and J is TRBJ1-4; D is ambiguous. Trimming took off 10 bases at V and 7 bases at J, with 19 bases between the two ends. The germline CDR1 and CDR2 sequences are MDHEN and SYDVKM. The CDR3 contains 14 residues. The CDR3 sequence: CATRGGGPAEKLFF. The CDR3 nucleotides read TGTGCCACCAGAGGAGGCGGGCCGGCTGAAAAACTGTTTTTT.

As regards this clonotype: One junction end disagrees with the germline gene, perhaps due to a read error. The chain uses TRBV5-1 and TRBJ1-1; 7 nucleotides match TRBD1. CDR1 is SGHRS and CDR2 is YFSETQ in the germline V gene. This CDR3 is 16 amino acids long. The CDR3 loop is CAGSLRGGQLNTEAFF. The CDR3 DNA reads TGCGCCGGCAGCTTACGTGGGGGACAGTTGAACACTGAAGCTTTCTTT.

A note on this clonotype: A clone one base away is much larger, so this may be a read error. V usage is TRBV10-3 and J usage is TRBJ1-6; D is unresolved. The CDR3 sequence is 14 residues long. Trimming pared 7 bases from V and 7 bases from J, leaving 14 bases between. CDR1 is ENHRY, CDR2 SYGVKD, per germline. DNA of the CDR3: TGTGCCATCAAGGGCAGTCCTCCCAATTCACCCCTCCACTTT. Its protein product is CAIKGSPPNSPLHF.

In this sample, this clonotype turned up many times. V is TRBV7-6 and J is TRBJ2-5; 9 bases match TRBD1. CDR3 size: 20 residues. V trimming: 0 bases; J trimming: 2 bases; junction bases outside the gene matches: 16. Germline V gives CDR1 SGHVS, CDR2 FNYEAQ. This CDR3 is CASSLAPGTGRPSPQETQYF. The CDR3 coding sequence is TGTGCCAGCAGCTTAGCCCCCGGGACAGGGAGACCCTCGCCTCAAGAGACCCAGTACTTC. Drawing the rest from reference TRBV7-6 and TRBJ2-5, the complete variable domain is GAGVSQSPRYKVTKRGQDVALRCDPISGHVSLYWYRQALGQGPEFLTYFNYEAQQDKSGLPNDRFSAERPEGSISTLTIQRTEQRDSAMYRCASSLAPGTGRPSPQETQYFGPGTRLLVL.

The chain joins TRBV28 to TRBJ1-2, with D perhaps matching TRBD1 (6 bases). This CDR3 contains 12 residues. Germline V gene lookup returns CDR1 MDHEN and CDR2 SYDVKM. V lost 10 bases and J 8 bases, leaving 17 bases between the germline ends. In nucleotides, the CDR3 is TGTGCCACCCTACCGGGACAAACCGGCTACACCTTC. This translates into CATLPGQTGYTF.

This chain joins TRBV5-6 and TRBJ1-6; perhaps TRBD1 as D (5 bases). The CDR3 is 14 residues long. Trimming stripped 0 bases from V and 8 bases from J, with 9 bases between. Germline lookup yields CDR1 SGHDT and CDR2 YYEEEE. The CDR3, as DNA: TGTGCCAGCAGCTTGGGGGGCGCGTATTCACCCCTCCACTTT. Translated, it gives CASSLGGAYSPLHF.

This clonotype was recorded many times. This chain connects TRBV7-3 to TRBJ1-2; a weak D match, TRBD1 (5 bases). V lost 5 bases and J 1 base, leaving 14 bases between the germline ends. The germline V gene encodes CDR1 SGHTA and CDR2 FQGTGA. This CDR3 is 15 amino acids long. The CDR3 sequence: CASSPADSRNYGYTF. CDR3 DNA sequence: TGTGCCAGCAGCCCTGCCGACAGCCGTAACTATGGCTACACCTTC. Combining the CDR3 with reference TRBV7-3 and TRBJ1-2 gives the whole variable domain GAGVSQTPSNKVTEKGKYVELRCDPISGHTALYWYRQSLGQGPEFLIYFQGTGAADDSGLPNDRFFAVRPEGSVSTLKIQRTERGDSAVYLCASSPADSRNYGYTFGSGTRLTVV.

This clonotype was observed once. CDR3 nucleotide sequence: TGTGCCAGCAGCGCAGACGTTGAAAAACTGTTTTTT. Residues: CASSADVEKLFF. This chain joins TRBV7-9 and TRBJ1-4; D not resolved. CDR1 is SEHNR, CDR2 FQNEAQ, per germline (reference sequence). V lost 5 bases and J 7 bases, leaving 8 bases between the germline ends. The CDR3 is made up of 12 amino acids.

Many counts were recorded for this clonotype. The CDR3 here is CASSAGLAGVFGANVLTF. Here the CDR3 DNA reads TGTGCCAGCAGTGCGGGATTAGCGGGAGTCTTTGGGGCCAACGTCCTGACTTTC. V gene TRBV12-3 or TRBV12-4 combines with J gene TRBJ2-6; 9 nucleotides align to TRBD2. This CDR3 has 18 amino acids. V was clipped by 5 bases and J by 3 bases; unmatched bases: 11.

The sample holds many counts of this clonotype. V usage is TRBV11-2 and J usage is TRBJ2-7; 10 bases fit TRBD2. Per the germline V gene, CDR1 is SGHAT and CDR2 is FQNNGV. The CDR3 covers 16 residues. V lost 6 bases to trimming and J lost 4 bases; unmatched junction nucleotides: 12. CDR3 in DNA: TGTGCCAGCAGTCGCGCTAGCGGGAGTGGGGCATACGAGCAGTACTTC. Translation: CASSRASGSGAYEQYF.